This T cell receptor (beta chain) was identified in a study of shared clonotypes between healthy human individuals. The data were produced by immunoSEQ multiplex PCR, yet TCRdb's version contains in-frame clones alone and is incomplete. The table includes 600,000 to 750,000 clones, around 72% detected once. The CDR3 runs to 17 residues. Trimming cost V 1 base and J 2 bases, with 15 bases left between them. Looked up from germline, CDR1 is SGHTA and CDR2 is FQGNSA. V gene TRBV7-2 combines with J gene TRBJ1-5; TRBD1 might be the D (5 bases). Sample: memory CD4+ T cells sorted from blood. The subset denotes: CD45RA-negative fraction. This clonotype was obtained from a woman in her 30s in good health. The CDR3 here is CASSLESFTGGNQPQHF. The CDR3 nucleotides read TGTGCCAGCAGCTTAGAGAGCTTTACAGGAGGCAATCAGCCCCAGCATTTT.